These T cell receptor beta chains were read from a single sample in a study of T cell responses to AZD1222 COVID-19 vaccine. Only in-frame clones appear in the TCRdb table, and some are missing; sequencing was by immunoSEQ multiplex PCR. The sample lists about 140,000 clones, 88% occurring once. The sample consisted of peripheral blood, taken 28 days after the second AZD1222 dose. Source of these receptors: an adult who received the AZD1222 COVID-19 vaccine. CDR3s include the opening cysteine and the closing phenylalanine or tryptophan. Fields, in order: clone size, V gene, J gene, D gene, CDR3 protein, CDR3 DNA. D genes are given only for firm matches. Where a row states a size, it is once, few, many or the class of an expanded clone; other rows omit it.

clone size: few; V gene: TRBV7-8; J gene: TRBJ1-5; D gene: .; CDR3 protein: CASSLATGGQPQHF; CDR3 DNA: TGTGCCAGCAGCTTAGCGACTGGGGGTCAGCCCCAGCATTTT
clone size: .; V gene: TRBV28; J gene: TRBJ1-1; D gene: .; CDR3 protein: CASSLDSEPERAFF; CDR3 DNA: TGTGCCAGCAGTTTGGACAGCGAGCCGGAACGAGCTTTCTTT
clone size: .; V gene: TRBV15; J gene: TRBJ2-5; D gene: .; CDR3 protein: CATSGPWETQYF; CDR3 DNA: TGTGCCACCAGCGGCCCATGGGAGACCCAGTACTTC
clone size: .; V gene: TRBV29-1; J gene: TRBJ1-3; D gene: .; CDR3 protein: CSVQGIDSSGNTIYF; CDR3 DNA: TGCAGCGTCCAAGGAATCGACAGTTCTGGAAACACCATATATTTT
clone size: .; V gene: TRBV12-3/TRBV12-4; J gene: TRBJ1-1; D gene: .; CDR3 protein: CASSSTPTEAFF; CDR3 DNA: TGTGCCAGCAGTTCTACACCGACTGAAGCTTTCTTT
clone size: .; V gene: TRBV30; J gene: TRBJ1-3; D gene: .; CDR3 protein: CAWSDEGNGNTIYF; CDR3 DNA: TGTGCCTGGAGTGACGAGGGCAATGGAAACACCATATATTTT
clone size: once; V gene: TRBV3-1/TRBV3-2; J gene: TRBJ2-2; D gene: TRBD2; CDR3 protein: CASSPRGVGTGELFF; CDR3 DNA: TGTGCCAGCAGCCCGCGGGGGGTAGGCACCGGGGAGCTGTTTTTT
clone size: .; V gene: TRBV7-2; J gene: TRBJ2-1; D gene: .; CDR3 protein: CASSLAGLPRNEQFF; CDR3 DNA: TGTGCCAGCAGCTTAGCGGGCCTTCCTAGGAATGAGCAGTTCTTC
clone size: .; V gene: TRBV5-5; J gene: TRBJ2-7; D gene: TRBD2; CDR3 protein: CASSLGLAGKYEQYF; CDR3 DNA: TGTGCCAGCAGCTTGGGACTAGCGGGGAAGTACGAGCAGTACTTC
clone size: .; V gene: TRBV7-2; J gene: TRBJ2-7; D gene: .; CDR3 protein: CASSFRAGVEQYF; CDR3 DNA: TGTGCCAGCAGCTTCAGGGCAGGGGTCGAGCAGTACTTC
clone size: .; V gene: TRBV7-2; J gene: TRBJ1-6; D gene: .; CDR3 protein: CASSLAVRSLHF; CDR3 DNA: TGTGCCAGCAGCTTAGCCGTGAGGTCCCTCCACTTT
clone size: .; V gene: TRBV18; J gene: TRBJ1-2; D gene: .; CDR3 protein: CASSPNRELGYGYTF; CDR3 DNA: TGTGCCAGCTCACCCAACAGGGAGCTAGGCTATGGCTACACCTTC
clone size: .; V gene: TRBV28; J gene: TRBJ2-2; D gene: .; CDR3 protein: CASSSSTGELFF; CDR3 DNA: TGTGCCAGCAGTTCGAGCACCGGGGAGCTGTTTTTT
clone size: .; V gene: TRBV12-3/TRBV12-4; J gene: TRBJ1-5; D gene: .; CDR3 protein: CASSFDQPQHF; CDR3 DNA: TGTGCCAGCAGTTTCGATCAGCCCCAGCATTTT
clone size: .; V gene: TRBV30; J gene: TRBJ1-1; D gene: .; CDR3 protein: CAWSKSKAFF; CDR3 DNA: TGTGCCTGGAGTAAGAGTAAGGCTTTCTTT
clone size: .; V gene: TRBV18; J gene: TRBJ2-3; D gene: TRBD1; CDR3 protein: CASSFRGLGTDTQYF; CDR3 DNA: TGTGCCAGCTCATTCAGGGGGCTGGGGACAGATACGCAGTATTTT
clone size: few; V gene: TRBV5-6; J gene: TRBJ2-5; D gene: .; CDR3 protein: CASSLFGRGRETQYF; CDR3 DNA: TGTGCCAGCAGCCTTTTCGGTCGAGGTCGAGAGACCCAGTACTTC
clone size: .; V gene: TRBV3-1/TRBV3-2; J gene: TRBJ1-1; D gene: .; CDR3 protein: CASRGRTEAFF; CDR3 DNA: TGTGCCAGCAGGGGTCGCACTGAAGCTTTCTTT
clone size: .; V gene: TRBV7-9; J gene: TRBJ2-7; D gene: .; CDR3 protein: CASSKDLEQYF; CDR3 DNA: TGTGCCAGCAGCAAGGATTTGGAGCAGTACTTC
clone size: few; V gene: TRBV18; J gene: TRBJ2-5; D gene: .; CDR3 protein: CASSPRSDQETQYF; CDR3 DNA: TGTGCCAGCTCACCACGTTCGGATCAAGAGACCCAGTACTTC
clone size: .; V gene: TRBV7-2; J gene: TRBJ2-1; D gene: .; CDR3 protein: CASSLQTGFTDEQFF; CDR3 DNA: TGTGCCAGCAGCTTACAAACAGGGTTTACCGATGAGCAGTTCTTC
clone size: .; V gene: TRBV4-1; J gene: TRBJ1-6; D gene: .; CDR3 protein: CASSHPRGANSPLHF; CDR3 DNA: TGCGCCAGCAGCCACCCGCGGGGGGCTAATTCACCCCTCCACTTT
clone size: .; V gene: TRBV2; J gene: TRBJ1-5; D gene: .; CDR3 protein: CASSRAAGNQPQHF; CDR3 DNA: TGTGCCAGCAGTCGGGCAGCGGGCAATCAGCCCCAGCATTTT
clone size: few; V gene: TRBV18; J gene: TRBJ1-1; D gene: .; CDR3 protein: CASSLTPNTEAFF; CDR3 DNA: TGTGCCAGCTCCCTTACCCCGAACACTGAAGCTTTCTTT
clone size: .; V gene: TRBV5-4; J gene: TRBJ2-3; D gene: TRBD2; CDR3 protein: CASSLSSGAGTDTQYF; CDR3 DNA: TGTGCCAGCAGCTTATCCAGCGGGGCGGGCACAGATACGCAGTATTTT
clone size: .; V gene: TRBV4-2; J gene: TRBJ2-1; D gene: TRBD2; CDR3 protein: CASENSGGASNEQFF; CDR3 DNA: TGTGCCAGCGAAAATAGCGGGGGGGCCTCCAATGAGCAGTTCTTC
clone size: once; V gene: TRBV7-2; J gene: TRBJ2-2; D gene: .; CDR3 protein: CASSPPGELFF; CDR3 DNA: TGTGCCAGCAGCCCCCCCGGGGAGCTGTTTTTT
clone size: .; V gene: TRBV28; J gene: TRBJ1-6; D gene: .; CDR3 protein: CASRPQGNPPLHF; CDR3 DNA: TGTGCCAGCAGGCCACAGGGAAATCCACCCCTCCACTTT
clone size: .; V gene: TRBV12-3/TRBV12-4; J gene: TRBJ2-3; D gene: .; CDR3 protein: CASRPGTDTQYF; CDR3 DNA: TGTGCCAGCAGGCCGGGCACAGATACGCAGTATTTT
clone size: .; V gene: TRBV27; J gene: TRBJ1-4; D gene: .; CDR3 protein: CASRLSGPGEKLFF; CDR3 DNA: TGTGCCAGCAGGCTCAGCGGCCCGGGCGAAAAACTGTTTTTT
clone size: .; V gene: TRBV30; J gene: TRBJ1-1; D gene: .; CDR3 protein: CAWRSQGNTEAFF; CDR3 DNA: TGTGCCTGGAGAAGTCAGGGGAACACTGAAGCTTTCTTT